This T cell receptor beta chain derives from a study of blood T cell repertoires in COVID-19. Whole-study context: Collection of acute and convalescent COVID-19 samples took place in the United States, Italy and Spain.

Per germline, CDR1 SEHNR and CDR2 FQNEAQ (reference sequence). V was pared by 4 bases and J by 3 bases, with 15 bases between. This CDR3 has 15 amino acids. Clones were sequenced by immunoSEQ multiplex PCR, and TCRdb holds only the in-frame ones, with some missing. This sample has 65,000 to 90,000 clones; 89% occur once, and the top ten carry roughly 9%. This TCR was sampled from a man aged 80 or over with acute or convalescent COVID-19. What was sequenced was peripheral blood. This chain connects TRBV7-9 to TRBJ2-5; D might be TRBD2 (6 bases). The CDR3 DNA follows: TGTGCCAGCAGCTCCGGACTACTGGGGGAAGAGACCCAGTACTTC. Translated: CASSSGLLGEETQYF. Looking up the rest from reference TRBV7-9 and TRBJ2-5 gives the full variable domain: DTGVSQNPRHKITKRGQNVTFRCDPISEHNRLYWYRQTLGQGPEFLTYFQNEAQLEKSRLLSDRFSAERPKGSFSTLEIQRTEQGDSAMYLCASSSGLLGEETQYFGPGTRLLVL.